This TCR beta chain was captured in a study of cytomegalovirus exposure and HLA in healthy donors. Overall study context: A prior analysis found about 110 million unique TCR beta sequences from around 180 million T cells. Approximately 85 million unique TCRs from HLA-typed donors were held in an early data release. Regarding the study as a whole: Among TCR sequences, most were rare, though some public TCRs appeared in many donors.

The primer mix had 60 Vbeta and 13 Jbeta primers. Data came from immunoSEQ multiplex PCR; TCRdb stores just in-frame clones and leaves some out. The sample lists 200,000 or so clones, approximately 78% occurring once. A note on this clone: Its antigen is as yet unknown.

Germline lookup yields CDR1 SGHRS and CDR2 YFSETQ. CDR3 length equals 14 residues. The V gene end was trimmed by 2 bases and the J gene end by 4 bases; junction bases not matched to a gene: 3. The receptor was isolated from a woman between 50 and 59 years old in good health and CMV-seropositive. The genes are TRBV5-1 and TRBJ1-5; 7 positions agree with TRBD1. Input material: PBMCs. CDR3: CASSFTQGNQPQHF. In DNA, the CDR3 is TGCGCCAGCAGCTTTACACAGGGGAATCAGCCCCAGCATTTT.